The present T cell receptor beta chain was sequenced within a study of CD8 T cells in Susac syndrome. RNA, at about 0.5 to 1 ug, was reverse transcribed with random hexamers. Multiplex PCR with immunoSEQ amplified the TCR beta CDR3 across 54 Vbeta and 13 Jbeta. A single record per CDR3 protein comes from TCRdb applying MiXCR to the immunoSEQ multiplex PCR reads. The sample consists of about 130,000 distinct CDR3 sequences, over 90% of them appearing once. TCR beta sequences were obtained from blood CD8+ and CD4+ T cells. Negative magnetic isolation gave CD8+ and CD4+ cells; FACS enriched CD8+ TEMRA. The sequence was obtained from a human donor in good health. Sequenced sample: CD4+ T cells from PBMCs.

CDR3 nucleotide sequence: TGTGCCAGCAGTGAAAGGTCGTTAGCGGGATACACCGGGGAGCTGTTTTTT. Amino acids: CASSERSLAGYTGELFF. The chain combines TRBV6-1 with TRBJ2-2; 8 positions match TRBD2. V was pared by 2 bases and J by 3 bases, with 8 bases of the junction left unmatched. There are 17 residues in the CDR3. CDR1 is MNHNS, CDR2 SASEGT, per germline.